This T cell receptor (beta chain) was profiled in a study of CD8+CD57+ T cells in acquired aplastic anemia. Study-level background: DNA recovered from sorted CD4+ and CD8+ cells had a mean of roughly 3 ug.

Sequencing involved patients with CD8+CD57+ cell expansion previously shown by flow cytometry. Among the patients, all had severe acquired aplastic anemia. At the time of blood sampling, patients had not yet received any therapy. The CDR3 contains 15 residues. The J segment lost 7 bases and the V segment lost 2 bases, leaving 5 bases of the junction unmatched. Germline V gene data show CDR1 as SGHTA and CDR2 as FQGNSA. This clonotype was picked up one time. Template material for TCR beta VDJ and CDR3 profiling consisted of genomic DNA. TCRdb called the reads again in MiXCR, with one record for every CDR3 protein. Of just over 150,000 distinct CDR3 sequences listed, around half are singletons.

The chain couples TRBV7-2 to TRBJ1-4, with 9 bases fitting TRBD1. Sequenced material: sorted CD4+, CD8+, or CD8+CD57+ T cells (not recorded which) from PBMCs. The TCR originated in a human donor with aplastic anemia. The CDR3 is CASSLMGQGSEKLFF. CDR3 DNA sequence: TGTGCCAGCAGCTTAATGGGACAGGGTAGTGAAAAACTGTTTTTT.